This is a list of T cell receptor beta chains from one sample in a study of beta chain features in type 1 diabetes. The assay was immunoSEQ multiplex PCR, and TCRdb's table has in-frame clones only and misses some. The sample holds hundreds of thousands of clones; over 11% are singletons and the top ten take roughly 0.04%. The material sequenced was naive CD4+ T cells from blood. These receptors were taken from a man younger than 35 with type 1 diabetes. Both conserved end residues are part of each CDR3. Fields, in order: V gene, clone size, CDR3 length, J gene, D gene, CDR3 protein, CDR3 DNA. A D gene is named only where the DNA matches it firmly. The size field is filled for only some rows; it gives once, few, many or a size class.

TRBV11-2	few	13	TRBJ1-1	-	CASSLLSGAEAFF	TGTGCCAGCAGCTTATTGAGTGGGGCTGAAGCTTTCTTT
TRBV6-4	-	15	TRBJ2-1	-	CASSRGTLSYNEQFF	TGTGCCAGCAGTCGCGGGACTCTCTCCTACAATGAGCAGTTCTTC
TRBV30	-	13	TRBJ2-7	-	CAGQEYEGGEQYF	TGTGCCGGCCAGGAGTACGAGGGTGGCGAGCAGTACTTC
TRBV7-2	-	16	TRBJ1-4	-	CASSLFGQAANEKLFF	TGTGCCAGCAGCTTATTTGGTCAGGCAGCTAATGAAAAACTGTTTTTT
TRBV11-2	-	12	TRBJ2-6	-	CASSSGANVLTF	TGTGCCAGCAGCTCTGGGGCCAACGTCCTGACTTTC
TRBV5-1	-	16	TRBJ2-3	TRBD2	CASSKDGGAVADTQYF	TGCGCCAGCAGCAAGGACGGGGGGGCCGTCGCAGATACGCAGTATTTT
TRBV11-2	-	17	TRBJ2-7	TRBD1	CASSSGLRGQGRYEQYF	TGTGCCAGCAGCTCCGGCTTGAGGGGACAGGGACGGTACGAGCAGTACTTC
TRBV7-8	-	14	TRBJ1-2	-	CASSPGRSSYGYTF	TGTGCCAGCAGCCCTGGACGGTCGTCCTATGGCTACACCTTC
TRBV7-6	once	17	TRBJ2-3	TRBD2	CASSLMTSASGGDTQYF	TGTGCCAGCAGCTTAATGACGTCCGCTAGCGGGGGTGATACGCAGTATTTT
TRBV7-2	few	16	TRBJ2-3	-	CASSQGPRGRSDTQYF	TGTGCCAGCAGCCAGGGGCCCCGGGGGCGTTCAGATACGCAGTATTTT